The rows below give T cell receptor beta chains drawn from one sample of a study of blood T cells in healthy people across ages. TCRdb recomputed calls from the 5' RACE reads with MiXCR, one row per CDR3 protein. The repertoire holds over 600,000 distinct CDR3 sequences, roughly three fifths seen once, with around a quarter in the top ten. Sequences were obtained from blood. Receptor source: a man in his forties or fifties in good health. Each CDR3 is given with its conserved first and last residue. D genes are given only for firm matches. Clone size is given for some rows only: seen once, a few or many times, or a class if the clone is expanded.

d_gene	j_gene	abundance	v_gene	CDR3aa	CDR3nt
.	TRBJ2-7	.	TRBV2	CASRPPSYEQYF	TGTGCCAGCAGACCACCCTCCTACGAGCAGTACTTC
.	TRBJ2-3	many	TRBV27	CASSFPRDTQYF	TGTGCCAGCAGTTTCCCACGGGATACGCAGTATTTT
TRBD1	TRBJ2-5	few	TRBV11-2	CASSLDLWTGARQETQYF	TGTGCCAGCAGCTTAGATCTTTGGACAGGGGCGCGCCAAGAGACCCAGTACTTC
.	TRBJ2-3	.	TRBV7-2	CASSLAAAGGTDTQYF	TGTGCCAGCAGCTTAGCTGCGGCGGGTGGCACAGATACGCAGTATTTT
TRBD1	TRBJ1-2	.	TRBV28	CASSLLTGGVINYGYTF	TGTGCCAGCAGTTTATTAACAGGGGGCGTCATTAACTATGGCTACACCTTC
.	TRBJ2-6	.	TRBV20-1	CSARDRLSGANVLTF	TGCAGTGCTAGAGATCGCCTATCTGGGGCCAACGTCCTGACTTTC
TRBD1	TRBJ2-7	.	TRBV20-1	CSAQRGGRSYEQYF	TGCAGTGCTCAGCGAGGGGGCCGCTCCTACGAGCAGTACTTC
.	TRBJ2-7	.	TRBV13	CASFQRTSSYEQYF	TGTGCCAGCTTCCAGCGGACAAGCTCCTACGAGCAGTACTTC
TRBD1	TRBJ2-3	.	TRBV6-5	CASSYPGGQGADTQYF	TGTGCCAGCAGTTACCCGGGGGGACAGGGAGCAGATACGCAGTATTTT
.	TRBJ2-5	.	TRBV21-1	CASREGPGEQYF	TGTGCCAGCAGAGAGGGGCCTGGGGAGCAGTACTTC
.	TRBJ2-5	.	TRBV12-3/TRBV12-4	CASSPSRGGLGDEQYF	TGTGCCAGCAGTCCCTCGAGGGGTGGCTTGGGCGATGAGCAGTACTTC
.	TRBJ2-1	.	TRBV27	CASSLSNTANEQFF	TGTGCCAGCAGTTTATCCAACACCGCCAATGAGCAGTTCTTC
TRBD1	TRBJ1-1	.	TRBV5-1	CASSLVQGEAAEAFF	TGCGCCAGCAGCTTGGTACAGGGGGAAGCGGCTGAAGCTTTCTTT
TRBD1	TRBJ1-1	.	TRBV6-2/TRBV6-3	CASSYVQGGPDTEAFF	TGTGCCAGCAGTTACGTCCAGGGGGGACCGGACACTGAAGCTTTCTTT
.	TRBJ2-1	few	TRBV29-1	CSVGVGGRSVGDEQFF	TGCAGCGTTGGTGTTGGGGGACGCAGTGTTGGAGATGAGCAGTTCTTC
TRBD1	TRBJ2-5	many	TRBV3-1	CASSRDRATETQYF	TGTGCCAGCAGCCGGGACAGGGCGACGGAGACCCAGTACTTC
.	TRBJ2-6	.	TRBV20-1	CSARRNTGSTGSQRGQVGANVLTF	TGCAGTGCTAGACGCAATACTGGGTCGACCGGGAGCCAAAGGGGTCAGGTTGGGGCCAACGTCCTGACTTTC
TRBD2	TRBJ2-7	.	TRBV7-2	CASSPRTSGSMYEQYF	TGTGCCAGCAGCCCCCGGACTAGCGGGAGTATGTACGAGCAGTACTTC